This T cell receptor (beta chain) was observed in a study of shared clonotypes between healthy human individuals. Across the whole study: Donors, aged 18 to 49, were a couple of women and three men.

This clone was seen more than once but under ten times. Deep-level settings were used for running the assay. The sequencing of unsorted PBMC DNA took place on ten immunoSEQ deep assay plates. The assay was immunoSEQ multiplex PCR, and TCRdb's table has in-frame clones only and misses some. Here the sample spans 490,000 or so clones, approximately 79% being singletons. Trimming shortened V by 6 bases and J by 4 bases, and 9 bases separated the two germline ends. This CDR3 is 13 amino acids long. Germline loops: CDR1 MGHDK, CDR2 SYGVNS. This receptor was obtained from a woman aged 40 to 50 in good health. Some clones in this sample may be carry-over from other donors' samples. The chain recombines TRBV25-1 with TRBJ1-4, with D uncertain. Sequencing input: PBMCs. The CDR3 bases are TGTGCCAGCAGCGACGGATATAATGAAAAACTGTTTTTT. Its protein is CASSDGYNEKLFF.